This TCR beta chain was captured by sequencing in a study of cytomegalovirus exposure and HLA in healthy donors. V was trimmed by 3 bases and J by 5 bases, leaving 16 bases between them. Looked up from germline, CDR1 is MGHDK and CDR2 is SYGVNS. CDR3 length: 15 residues. As concerns this clone: Its antigen remains unknown.

Broader study findings: Later on, an analysis tied 18,000 or so TCR beta sequences to HLA alleles at 0.05 false discovery rate. Productive status was seen about 90% or about 30% of the time for most TCR beta V segments in an earlier analysis. According to a later analysis, donors in an Asian-associated ancestry cluster reportedly had fewer N-insertions than the roughly 630-donor mean. Cytomegalovirus-associated status was assigned to 150 to 200 TCR beta chains.

The PCR used 60 Vbeta and 13 Jbeta primers. Produced via immunoSEQ multiplex PCR; TCRdb's table is partial and in-frame only. The table has over 200,000 clones, over 75% seen once. V usage is TRBV25-1 and J usage is TRBJ2-5; no definite D call. The receptor was isolated from a human donor in good health. What was sequenced was PBMCs. Here the CDR3 DNA reads TGTGCCAGCAGTGAGAAAGAGGAGATCGGGGAGACCCAGTACTTC. Residues: CASSEKEEIGETQYF.